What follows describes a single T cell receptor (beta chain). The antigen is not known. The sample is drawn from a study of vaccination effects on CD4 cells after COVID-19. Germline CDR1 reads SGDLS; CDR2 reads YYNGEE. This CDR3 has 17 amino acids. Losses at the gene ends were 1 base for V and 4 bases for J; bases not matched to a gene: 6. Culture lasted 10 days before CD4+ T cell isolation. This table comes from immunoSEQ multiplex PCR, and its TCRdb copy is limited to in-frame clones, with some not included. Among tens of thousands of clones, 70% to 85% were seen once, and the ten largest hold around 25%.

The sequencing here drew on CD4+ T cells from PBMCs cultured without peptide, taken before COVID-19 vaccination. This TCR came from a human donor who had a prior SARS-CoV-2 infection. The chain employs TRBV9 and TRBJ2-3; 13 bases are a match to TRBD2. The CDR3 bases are TGTGCCAGCAGCGTATCGGGACTAGCGGGGACCGCAGATACGCAGTATTTT. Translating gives CASSVSGLAGTADTQYF.